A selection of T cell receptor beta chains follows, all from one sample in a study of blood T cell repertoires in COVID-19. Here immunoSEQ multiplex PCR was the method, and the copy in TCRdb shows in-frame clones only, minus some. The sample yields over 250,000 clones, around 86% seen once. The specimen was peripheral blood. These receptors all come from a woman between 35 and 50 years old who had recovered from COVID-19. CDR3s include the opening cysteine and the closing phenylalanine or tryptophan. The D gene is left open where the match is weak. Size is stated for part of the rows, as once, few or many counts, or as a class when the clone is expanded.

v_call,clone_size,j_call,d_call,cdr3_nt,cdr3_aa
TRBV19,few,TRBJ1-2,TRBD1,TGTGCCAGTGTAGGGGACAGGAACTATGGCTACACCTTC,CASVGDRNYGYTF
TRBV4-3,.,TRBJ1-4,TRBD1,TGCGCCAGCAGCCAAGCAGCTGGCAGGGGGAATGAAAAACTGTTTTTT,CASSQAAGRGNEKLFF
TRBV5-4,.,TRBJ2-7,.,TGTGCCAGCAGCCGAACAGGTAACTCCTACGAGCAGTACTTC,CASSRTGNSYEQYF
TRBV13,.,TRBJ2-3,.,TGTGCCAGCAGCTTGGTGGATGGAGCGACGCAGTATTTT,CASSLVDGATQYF
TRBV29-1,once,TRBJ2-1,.,TGCAGCGCAAACGGACTGGGGTACAATGAGCAGTTCTTC,CSANGLGYNEQFF
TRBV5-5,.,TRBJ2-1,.,TGTGCCAGCAGCTGGAACAGGGAGAATGAGCAGTTCTTC,CASSWNRENEQFF
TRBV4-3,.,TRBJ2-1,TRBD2,TGCGCCAGCAGCCAAGTTCTAGCGGGGGTGAAGGAGCAGTTCTTC,CASSQVLAGVKEQFF
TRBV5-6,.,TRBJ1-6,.,TGTGCCAGCAGCATTAGACAGAATTCACCCCTCCACTTT,CASSIRQNSPLHF
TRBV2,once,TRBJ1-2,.,TGTGCCAGCAGTGAATCTCGGCAGGGAAATGGCTACACCTTC,CASSESRQGNGYTF
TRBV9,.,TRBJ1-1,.,TGTGCCAGCAGCGTAGCGGAACATCCGGGCACTGAAGCTTTCTTT,CASSVAEHPGTEAFF
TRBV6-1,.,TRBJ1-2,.,TGTGCCAGCAGTGTTTGGGCCGGGACTTCTAACTATGGCTACACCTTC,CASSVWAGTSNYGYTF
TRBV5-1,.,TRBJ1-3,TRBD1,TGCGCCAGCAGCCCGACAGGGAAAGGAGGAAACACCATATATTTT,CASSPTGKGGNTIYF
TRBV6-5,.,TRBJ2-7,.,TGTGCCAGCACCGGCGGGGCCTTTTCCTACGAGCAGTACTTC,CASTGGAFSYEQYF
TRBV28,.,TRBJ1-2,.,TGTGCCAGCCGTGAGGGCACGAGGGACTATGGCTACACCTTC,CASREGTRDYGYTF
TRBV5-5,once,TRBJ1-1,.,TGTGCCAGCAGCGATACCAGGGGCGGCACTGAAGCTTTCTTT,CASSDTRGGTEAFF
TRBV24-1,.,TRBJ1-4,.,TGTGCCACCAGTGTCCGGGGAAGGGAAAAACTGTTTTTT,CATSVRGREKLFF
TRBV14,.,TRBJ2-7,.,TGTGCCAGCAGCCCGCGCTTCGGGAGACCCTACGATGGGCAGTACTTC,CASSPRFGRPYDGQYF
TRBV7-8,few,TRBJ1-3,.,TGTGCCAGCAGCTTAGGGACTAGGAACACCATATATTTT,CASSLGTRNTIYF
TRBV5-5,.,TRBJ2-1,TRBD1,TGTGCCAGCAGTAGGGCGGGCGGGACAGGGCCCTACAATGAGCAGTTCTTC,CASSRAGGTGPYNEQFF
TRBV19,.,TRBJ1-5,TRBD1,TGTGCCAGTAGCTTCTGGGACAGGGGGTTTCAGCCCCAGCATTTT,CASSFWDRGFQPQHF
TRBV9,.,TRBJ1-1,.,TGTGCCAGCAGCGTAGCAGGCGTAGGAACTGAAGCTTTCTTT,CASSVAGVGTEAFF
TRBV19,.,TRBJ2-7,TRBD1,TGTGCCAGTAGTTCGGGACAGGGGGGCTCCTACGAGCAGTACTTC,CASSSGQGGSYEQYF